One and the same sample provided the 30 T cell receptor beta chains below, sequenced in a study of type 1 regulatory T cells. Overall study findings and caveats: Tr1 cells had a more restricted TCR repertoire than non-Tr1 cells.

TCRdb re-called the reads through MiXCR, storing one row per CDR3 protein. The sample shows 60,000 to 75,000 distinct CDR3 sequences, less than 25% of them seen only once. No antigens are known for them. The specimen sequenced was cultured type 1 regulatory T (Tr1) cells, either the whole culture or a sorted fraction (not recorded which). The receptor source for this set is a human donor in good health.

The chain couples TRBV24-1 to TRBJ2-4; D is unresolved. This CDR3 has 13 amino acids. Trimming removed 10 bases from V and 0 bases from J, with 9 bases in between. Looked up from germline, CDR1 is KGHDR and CDR2 is SFDVKD. The CDR3 DNA reads TGTGCCACACTTGATGTAGCCAAAAACATTCAGTACTTC. Its protein is CATLDVAKNIQYF.

The chain couples TRBV3-1 to TRBJ1-1; D unresolved. Between the trimmed V and J ends, which lost 1 base and 7 bases, there was a span of 7 bases. Germline-derived CDR1 and CDR2 are LGHDT and YNNKEL (reference sequence). CDR3 length: 12 residues. The CDR3: CASSQVEGEAFF. CDR3 in DNA: TGTGCCAGCAGCCAAGTCGAGGGTGAAGCTTTCTTT.

This clonotype was picked up many times. The chain joins TRBV29-1 to TRBJ2-2; TRBD1 aligns across 7 bases. There are 13 residues in the CDR3. Germline CDR1 and CDR2: SQVTM and ANQGSEA. V was pared by 6 bases and J by 7 bases, with 8 bases of the junction left unmatched. This CDR3 is CSVTAGGLGELFF. The CDR3 DNA follows: TGCAGCGTGACGGCAGGGGGTCTCGGGGAGCTGTTTTTT.

This clonotype counts as medium-sized. The rearrangement links TRBV5-1 to TRBJ2-4, with a tentative D call TRBD1 (6 bases). The germline V gene has CDR1 SGHRS and CDR2 YFSETQ. The CDR3 extends over 15 amino acids. The V end was cut by 2 bases, the J end by 2 bases, with 11 bases between. DNA of the CDR3: TGCGCCAGCAGCTTTACCTGGGACACCAAAAACATTCAGTACTTC. It encodes CASSFTWDTKNIQYF.

This chain uses TRBV7-9 with TRBJ1-4, with D hard to call. V lost 5 bases to trimming and J lost 5 bases, with 18 bases between them. The CDR3 runs 16 residues. Germline values: CDR1 SEHNR, CDR2 FQNEAQ (reference sequence). CDR3 nucleotides: TGTGCCAGCAGCGCCCGTCGGGGAGGGAACAATGAAAAACTGTTTTTT. As protein: CASSARRGGNNEKLFF.

V usage is TRBV10-3 and J usage is TRBJ1-2; no clear D. The CDR3 is made up of 13 amino acids. CDR1 and CDR2 from the germline V gene are ENHRY and SYGVKD. V lost 0 bases and J lost 6, with 8 bases in between. For the CDR3, the DNA is TGTGCCATCAGTGAGTCTGGAGCGAATGGCTACACCTTC. Amino acids: CAISESGANGYTF.

The table lists this clonotype with a count of one. The chain joins TRBV7-2 to TRBJ2-2, with 8 nucleotides matching TRBD2. The length of the CDR3 is 15 residues. V gave up 4 bases and J gave up 1 base; unmatched junction bases: 2. Germline V gene lookup returns CDR1 SGHTA and CDR2 FQGNSA. CDR3 sequence: CASSWGLVNTGELFF. In DNA form, the CDR3 reads TGTGCCAGCAGCTGGGGACTAGTGAACACCGGGGAGCTGTTTTTT.

This clonotype was counted between two and nine times. The gene calls are TRBV20-1 and TRBJ2-7; the D is unclear. Trimming stripped 2 bases from V and 1 base from J, with 12 bases between. This CDR3 comprises 14 residues. Germline V lookup: CDR1 DFQATT, CDR2 SNEGSKA (reference sequence). The CDR3 DNA sequence: TGCAGTGCTAGATCTCAAAGAGGATCCTACGAGCAGTACTTC. Protein product: CSARSQRGSYEQYF.

The genes are TRBV6-5 and TRBJ2-7; perhaps D is TRBD1 or TRBD2 (5 bases each). Trimming removed 7 bases at V and 3 bases at J, with 16 bases between. This CDR3 has 14 amino acids. Germline V gives CDR1 MNHEY, CDR2 SVGAGI. CDR3 sequence reads: CASTDGAGIYEQYF. DNA of the CDR3: TGTGCCAGCACAGACGGGGCAGGGATCTACGAGCAGTACTTC.

J is TRBJ1-6 and V is TRBV4-2; 7 bases agree with TRBD1. The CDR3 sequence is 15 residues long. With 2 bases clipped from V and 10 bases from J, the junction kept 8 bases outside the gene matches. CDR1 and CDR2 from the germline V gene are LGHNA and YNFKEQ. CDR3 amino acids: CASSQTGELSSPLHF. CDR3 bases: TGTGCCAGCAGCCAAACAGGGGAGTTGAGCTCACCCCTCCACTTT.

This chain links TRBV3-1 with TRBJ2-3; tentative D call: TRBD2 (5 bases). The CDR3 has 13 residues. Looked up from germline, CDR1 is LGHDT and CDR2 is YNNKEL (reference sequence). Trimming shortened V by 4 bases and J by 8 bases, and 13 bases separated the two germline ends. CDR3 DNA: TGTGCCAGCAGCCCTGAGACTATGGGTACGCAGTATTTT. Encoded protein: CASSPETMGTQYF.

This chain links TRBV25-1 with TRBJ1-6, with 10 nucleotides matching TRBD1. The germline CDR1 and CDR2 sequences are MGHDK and SYGVNS. The V segment lost 7 bases and the J segment 7 bases; nucleotides outside the gene matches: 4. The CDR3 totals 14 residues. The CDR3 nucleotides read TGTGCCAGCACAGGGACAGGGGAGAATTCACCCCTCCACTTT. This sequence encodes CASTGTGENSPLHF. The complete variable domain, with remaining parts taken from reference TRBV25-1 and TRBJ1-6, reads EADIYQTPRYLVIGTGKKITLECSQTMGHDKMYWYQQDPGMELHLIHYSYGVNSTEKGDLSSESTVSRIRTEHFPLTLESARPSHTSQYLCASTGTGENSPLHFGNGTRLTVT.

This clonotype occurred many times. J is TRBJ1-2 and V is TRBV7-2; 7 nucleotides agree with TRBD1. The V and J ends lost 3 bases and 2 bases, in that order; junction bases with no gene match: 6. This CDR3 spans 15 amino acids. The germline gives CDR1 SGHTA, CDR2 FQGNSA. The CDR3 coding sequence is TGTGCCAGCAGCTTTAAGGGGGCTGGCAACTATGGCTACACCTTC. Translation gives CASSFKGAGNYGYTF. Looking up the rest from reference TRBV7-2 and TRBJ1-2 gives the full variable domain: GAGVSQSPSNKVTEKGKDVELRCDPISGHTALYWYRQSLGQGLEFLIYFQGNSAPDKSGLPSDRFSAERTGGSVSTLTIQRTQQEDSAVYLCASSFKGAGNYGYTFGSGTRLTVV.

A few counts support this clonotype. The chain has TRBV20-1 and TRBJ1-3; no definite D call. V was pared by 5 bases and J by 0 bases, with 11 bases between. Germline-derived CDR1 and CDR2 are DFQATT and SNEGSKA (reference sequence). The CDR3 sequence is 14 residues long. The DNA of the CDR3 is TGCAGTGCTCCCCAGGAGGTCTCTGGAAACACCATATATTTT. Protein product: CSAPQEVSGNTIYF.

This clonotype was found many times. The chain carries TRBV28 and TRBJ2-1, with TRBD1 matching over 8 bases. The J segment lost 7 bases and the V segment lost 6 bases, leaving 14 bases of the junction unmatched. CDR1 is MDHEN and CDR2 is SYDVKM in the germline V gene. The CDR3 contains 16 residues. Here the CDR3 reads CASSSRPGQVPNEQFF. DNA of the CDR3: TGTGCCAGCAGCTCCCGACCGGGACAGGTTCCTAATGAGCAGTTCTTC.

This chain uses TRBV19 with TRBJ2-2, with 9 positions matching TRBD2. Germline trimming cut 10 bases from V and 7 bases from J; bases unmatched to any gene: 10. This CDR3 contains 14 residues. Germline CDR1 reads LNHDA; CDR2 reads SQIVND (reference sequence). CDR3 protein: CATAAGGRVGELFF. The CDR3 DNA follows: TGTGCCACTGCGGCGGGAGGGCGTGTCGGGGAGCTGTTTTTT.

The table lists this clonotype with a few counts. The chain links TRBV5-1 to TRBJ2-1, with 7 bases fitting TRBD2. The CDR3 extends over 15 amino acids. The J segment lost 0 bases and the V segment lost 7 bases, leaving 7 bases of the junction unmatched. Germline lookup yields CDR1 SGHRS and CDR2 YFSETQ. CDR3 sequence: CASATSPGSYNEQFF. As DNA, the CDR3 is TGCGCCAGCGCGACTAGCCCCGGCTCCTACAATGAGCAGTTCTTC. Full variable domain (outside the CDR3, taken from reference TRBV5-1 and TRBJ2-1): KAGVTQTPRYLIKTRGQQVTLSCSPISGHRSVSWYQQTPGQGLQFLFEYFSETQRNKGNFPGRFSGRQFSNSRSEMNVSTLELGDSALYLCASATSPGSYNEQFFGPGTRLTVL.

This clonotype was detected only a few times. The gene calls are TRBV20-1 and TRBJ1-2, with 7 bases aligning to TRBD1. CDR1 is DFQATT, CDR2 SNEGSKA, per germline (reference sequence). J was trimmed by 5 bases and V by 1 base; bases with no gene match: 7. The CDR3 is 14 amino acids. The CDR3 coding sequence is TGCAGTGCTAGAGGACAGGGTAGTAGGTATGGCTACACCTTC. It is translated as CSARGQGSRYGYTF.

The J gene is TRBJ2-7, the V gene TRBV12-3 or TRBV12-4; a possible D gene is TRBD2 (6 bases). Trimming stripped 4 bases from V and 3 bases from J, with 22 bases between. This CDR3 contains 17 residues. CDR3 residues: CASSYDSGSPGYYEQYF. The CDR3 bases are TGTGCCAGCAGTTACGATAGCGGTAGTCCCGGCTACTACGAGCAGTACTTC.

This clonotype was counted a few times. This chain links TRBV10-3 with TRBJ2-7; 9 bases are a match to TRBD2. CDR3 length equals 17 residues. CDR1 and CDR2 (germline): ENHRY, SYGVKD. With V trimmed by 3 bases and J by 3 bases, 12 bases remained unmatched. The CDR3 here is CAISEVGEGGGGYEQYF. CDR3 bases: TGTGCCATCAGTGAAGTTGGAGAAGGCGGGGGGGGCTACGAGCAGTACTTC.

The chain combines TRBV2 with TRBJ1-3; D gene ambiguous. Germline CDR1 is SNHLY and CDR2 is FYNNEI. The CDR3 runs 15 residues. Deletions cut 6 bases from V and 0 bases from J, with 12 bases between. CDR3 in DNA: TGTGCCAGCAGGGCTGATTGGGACTCTGGAAACACCATATATTTT. It codes for CASRADWDSGNTIYF.

This clonotype was detected only a few times. The gene calls are TRBV6-1 and TRBJ2-1, with D perhaps matching TRBD1 (6 bases). This CDR3 is 15 amino acids long. CDR1 and CDR2 from the germline V gene are MNHNS and SASEGT. Deletions cut 3 bases from V and 12 bases from J, with 21 bases between. CDR3 in DNA: TGTGCCAGCAGTGACTACGCAGGGGTCGACAAGGGGCAGTTCTTC. Protein sequence: CASSDYAGVDKGQFF.

This clonotype occurred a few times. The DNA for the CDR3 is TGTGCCAGCAGCCAAGTGGGCAGGGCTGCGGCGTATTTT. Its translation is CASSQVGRAAAYF. The J gene is TRBJ2-3, the V gene TRBV14; D possibly corresponds to TRBD1 (5 bases). V was trimmed by 1 base and J by 14 bases, leaving 16 bases between them. The CDR3 spans 13 residues. Germline-derived CDR1 and CDR2 are SGHDN and FVKESK.

This clonotype was detected a few times. The chain joins TRBV5-1 to TRBJ2-7, with TRBD2 as a possible D gene (8 bases). Germline V gene lookup returns CDR1 SGHRS and CDR2 YFSETQ. CDR3 length: 15 residues. Trimming took off 2 bases at V and 6 bases at J, with 18 bases between the two ends. CDR3 DNA sequence: TGCGCCAGCAGCTTTTCCGAGACAGGGACTAGCGAGCAGTACTTC. Amino acid sequence: CASSFSETGTSEQYF.

A few counts support this clonotype. V is TRBV5-4 and J is TRBJ1-3; weak D call: TRBD1 (6 bases). Trimming stripped 5 bases from V and 0 bases from J, with 12 bases between. CDR1 is SGHNT, CDR2 YYREEE, per germline (reference sequence). This CDR3 has 15 amino acids. Written as DNA, the CDR3 is TGTGCCAGCAGTCAGGGGTCCCTCTCTGGAAACACCATATATTTT. Protein: CASSQGSLSGNTIYF.

The chain combines TRBV20-1 with TRBJ2-5; TRBD2 agrees at 12 bases. The CDR3 covers 15 residues. Per the germline V gene, CDR1 is DFQATT and CDR2 is SNEGSKA (reference sequence). V was pared by 0 bases and J by 5 bases, with 4 bases of the junction left unmatched. The CDR3 DNA follows: TGCAGTGCTAGAGATCTAGCGGGAGGGGGCGAGACCCAGTACTTC. It encodes CSARDLAGGGETQYF.

This clonotype was observed many times. The chain joins TRBV10-3 to TRBJ1-5; a possible D gene is TRBD1 (6 bases). The CDR3 contains 14 residues. CDR1 is ENHRY and CDR2 is SYGVKD in the germline V gene. V shed 5 bases and J shed 7 bases, with 15 bases lying between them. The CDR3 bases are TGTGCCATCAGTTTACAGGGAGGAGCGCAGCCCCAGCATTTT. It is translated as CAISLQGGAQPQHF.

This CDR3 reads CSASLPGAGYNEQFF. DNA of the CDR3: TGCAGTGCTAGCCTTCCGGGGGCGGGGTACAATGAGCAGTTCTTC. The chain has TRBV20-1 and TRBJ2-1; D might be TRBD1 or TRBD2, each matching 6 bases. The CDR3 length is 15 residues. The V gene lost 3 bases and the J gene lost 4 bases, with 16 bases spanning the gap. Germline-derived CDR1 and CDR2 are DFQATT and SNEGSKA (reference sequence).

This clonotype was detected a few times. V and J are TRBV20-1 and TRBJ2-3; 9 nucleotides line up with TRBD1. The CDR3 is made up of 14 amino acids. Germline lookup yields CDR1 DFQATT and CDR2 SNEGSKA (reference sequence). V lost 6 bases to trimming and J lost 1 base; unmatched junction nucleotides: 5. The CDR3 reads CSARWTGGTDTQYF. For the CDR3, the DNA is TGCAGTGCCAGGTGGACAGGGGGCACAGATACGCAGTATTTT.

With regard to this clonotype: The junction differs from germline at one of its ends, possibly a read error. The chain joins TRBV18 to TRBJ2-7; a possible D gene is TRBD1 (6 bases). The germline gives CDR1 KGHSH, CDR2 LQKENI. CDR3 length equals 12 residues. CDR3 DNA: TGTGCCAACTCACCACGGACAGACGAGCAGTACTTC. Translated: CANSPRTDEQYF.